This paragraph covers one T cell receptor beta chain sequence. Its antigen is unidentified. The whole isolated RNA underwent reverse transcription, so sequencing captured expressed TCRB transcripts. Reads from naive, central memory and regulatory T cell samples averaged about 3.3 million. Produced via immunoSEQ multiplex PCR; TCRdb's table is partial and in-frame only. The table shows hundreds of thousands of clones, with 12% to 15% occurring only once. The sample originates from a study of beta chain features in type 1 diabetes. Study-level information: In age, gender and cell yields, patients were similar to healthy donors. Study-level findings and limits: PCR might favor shorter templates, equally in patients and controls.

CDR3 length: 13 residues. Germline values: CDR1 LGHNA, CDR2 YNFKEQ. Between the trimmed V and J ends, which lost 2 bases and 4 bases, there was a span of 8 bases. Sequenced material: central memory CD4+ T cells from blood. The TCR sequence derives from a man younger than 45 in good health. The chain uses TRBV4-2 and TRBJ1-1, with D maybe TRBD1 (5 bases). The CDR3 loop is CASSQPTGTEAFF. In DNA, the CDR3 is TGTGCCAGCAGCCAACCTACAGGCACTGAAGCTTTCTTT.